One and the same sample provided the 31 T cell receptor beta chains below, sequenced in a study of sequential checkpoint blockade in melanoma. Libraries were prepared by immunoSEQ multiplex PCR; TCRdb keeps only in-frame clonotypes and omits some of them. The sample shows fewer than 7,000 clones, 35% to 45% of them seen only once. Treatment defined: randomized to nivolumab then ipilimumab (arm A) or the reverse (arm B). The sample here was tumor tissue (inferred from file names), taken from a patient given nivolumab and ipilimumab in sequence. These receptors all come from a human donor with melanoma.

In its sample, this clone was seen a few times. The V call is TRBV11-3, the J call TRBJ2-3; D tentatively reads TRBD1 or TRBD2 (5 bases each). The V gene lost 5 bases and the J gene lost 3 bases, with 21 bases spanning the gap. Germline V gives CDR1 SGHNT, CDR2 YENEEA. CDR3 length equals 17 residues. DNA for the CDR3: TGTGCCAGCAGCCGAGCGTCAGGGAGAGGGGCAACAGATACGCAGTATTTT. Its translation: CASSRASGRGATDTQYF.

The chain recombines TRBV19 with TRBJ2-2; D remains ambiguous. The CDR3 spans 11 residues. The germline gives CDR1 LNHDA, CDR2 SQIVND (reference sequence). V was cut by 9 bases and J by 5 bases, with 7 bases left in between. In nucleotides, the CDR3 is TGTGCCAGCCGAGTGACCGGGGAGCTGTTTTTT. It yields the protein CASRVTGELFF.

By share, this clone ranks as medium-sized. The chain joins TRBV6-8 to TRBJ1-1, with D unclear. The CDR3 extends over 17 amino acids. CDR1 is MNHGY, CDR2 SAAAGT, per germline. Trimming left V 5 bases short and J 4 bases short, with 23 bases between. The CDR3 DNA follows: TGTGCCAGCAGTGCCTTTCTACAGTTGTATTTAGGCACTGAAGCTTTCTTT. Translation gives CASSAFLQLYLGTEAFF.

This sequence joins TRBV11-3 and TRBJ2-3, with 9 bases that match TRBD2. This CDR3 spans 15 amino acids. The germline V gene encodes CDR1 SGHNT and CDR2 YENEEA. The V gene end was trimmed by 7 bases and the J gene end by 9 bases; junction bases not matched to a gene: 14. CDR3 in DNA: TGTGCCAGCAAGGGGACTAGCTTTCGCTCTACGACGCAGTATTTT. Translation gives CASKGTSFRSTTQYF. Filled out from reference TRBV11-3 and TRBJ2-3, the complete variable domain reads EAGVVQSPRYKIIEKKQPVAFWCNPISGHNTLYWYLQNLGQGPELLIRYENEEAVDDSQLPKDRFSAERLKGVDSTLKIQPAELGDSAVYLCASKGTSFRSTTQYFGPGTRLTVL.

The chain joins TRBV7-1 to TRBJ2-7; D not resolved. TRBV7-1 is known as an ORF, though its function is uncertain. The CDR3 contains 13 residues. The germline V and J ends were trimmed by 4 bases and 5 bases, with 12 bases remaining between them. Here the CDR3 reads CASSLDSLDEQYF. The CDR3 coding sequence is TGTGCCAGCAGCTTAGATTCTCTCGACGAGCAGTACTTC.

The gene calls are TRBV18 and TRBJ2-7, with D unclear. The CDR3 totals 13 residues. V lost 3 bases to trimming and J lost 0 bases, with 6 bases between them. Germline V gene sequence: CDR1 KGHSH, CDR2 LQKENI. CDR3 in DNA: TGTGCCAGCTCACCTCAGAGCTCCTACGAGCAGTACTTC. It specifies CASSPQSSYEQYF. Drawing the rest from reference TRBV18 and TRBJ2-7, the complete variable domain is NAGVMQNPRHLVRRRGQEARLRCSPMKGHSHVYWYRQLPEEGLKFMVYLQKENIIDESGMPKERFSAEFPKEGPSILRIQQVVRGDSAAYFCASSPQSSYEQYFGPGTRLTVT.

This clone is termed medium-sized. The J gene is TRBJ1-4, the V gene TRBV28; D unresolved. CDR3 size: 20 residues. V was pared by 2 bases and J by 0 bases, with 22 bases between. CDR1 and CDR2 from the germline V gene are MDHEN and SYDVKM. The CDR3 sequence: CASSLIGRLTNNSTNEKLFF. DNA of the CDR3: TGTGCCAGCAGTTTAATTGGGCGACTTACAAATAACTCAACTAATGAAAAACTGTTTTTT.

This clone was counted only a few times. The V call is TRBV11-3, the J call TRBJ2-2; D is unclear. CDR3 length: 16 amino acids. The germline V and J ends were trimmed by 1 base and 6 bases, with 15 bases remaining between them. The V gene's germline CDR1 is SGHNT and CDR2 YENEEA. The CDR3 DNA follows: TGTGCCAGCAGCTTAGTGGGCGGCGGAAGCCCCGGGGAGCTGTTTTTT. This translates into CASSLVGGGSPGELFF.

The CDR3 nucleotides are TGTGCCAGCAGTTACTCCTACAGGGGGCAAGAGCAGTACTTC. Translating it yields CASSYSYRGQEQYF. The chain has TRBV6-8 and TRBJ2-7; 9 bases are shared with TRBD1. The CDR3 runs 14 residues. Germline CDR1 reads MNHGY; CDR2 reads SAAAGT. The V segment lost 0 bases and the J segment 7 bases; nucleotides outside the gene matches: 4.

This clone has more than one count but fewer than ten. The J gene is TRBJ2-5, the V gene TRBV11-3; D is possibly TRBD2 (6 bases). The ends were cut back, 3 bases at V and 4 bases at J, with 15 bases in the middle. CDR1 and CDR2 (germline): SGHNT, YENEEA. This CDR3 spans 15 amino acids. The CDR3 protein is CASSFGGGIGETQYF. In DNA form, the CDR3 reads TGTGCCAGCAGCTTTGGTGGGGGGATTGGAGAGACCCAGTACTTC.

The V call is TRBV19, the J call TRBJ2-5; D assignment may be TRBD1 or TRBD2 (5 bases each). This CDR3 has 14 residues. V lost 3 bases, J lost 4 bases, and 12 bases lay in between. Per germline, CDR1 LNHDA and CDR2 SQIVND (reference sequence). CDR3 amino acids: CASSIGQGAETQYF. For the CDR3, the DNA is TGTGCCAGTAGTATTGGTCAGGGAGCAGAGACCCAGTACTTC. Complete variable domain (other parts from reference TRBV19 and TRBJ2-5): DGGITQSPKYLFRKEGQNVTLSCEQNLNHDAMYWYRQDPGQGLRLIYYSQIVNDFQKGDIAEGYSVSREKKESFPLTVTSAQKNPTAFYLCASSIGQGAETQYFGPGTRLLVL.

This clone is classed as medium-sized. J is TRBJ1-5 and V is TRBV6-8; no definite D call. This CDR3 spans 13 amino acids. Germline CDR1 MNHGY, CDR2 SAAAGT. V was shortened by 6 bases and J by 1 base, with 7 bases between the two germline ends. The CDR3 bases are TGTGCCAGCAGCCCCCACAGCAATCAGCCCCAGCATTTT. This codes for CASSPHSNQPQHF.

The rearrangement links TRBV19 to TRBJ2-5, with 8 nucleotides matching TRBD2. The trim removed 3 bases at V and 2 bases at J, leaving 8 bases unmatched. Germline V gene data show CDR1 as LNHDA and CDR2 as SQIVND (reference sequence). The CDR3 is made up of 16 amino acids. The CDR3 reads CASSIRNIAGQETQYF. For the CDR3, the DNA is TGTGCCAGTAGTATCCGGAATATAGCGGGACAAGAGACCCAGTACTTC. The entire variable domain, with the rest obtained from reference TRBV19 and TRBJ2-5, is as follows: DGGITQSPKYLFRKEGQNVTLSCEQNLNHDAMYWYRQDPGQGLRLIYYSQIVNDFQKGDIAEGYSVSREKKESFPLTVTSAQKNPTAFYLCASSIRNIAGQETQYFGPGTRLLVL.

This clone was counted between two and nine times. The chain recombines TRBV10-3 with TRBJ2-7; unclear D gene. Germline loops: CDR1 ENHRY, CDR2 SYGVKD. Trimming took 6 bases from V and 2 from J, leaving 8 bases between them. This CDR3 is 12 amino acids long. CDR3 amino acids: CAISANTYEQYF. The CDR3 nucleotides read TGTGCCATCAGCGCCAACACCTACGAGCAGTACTTC.

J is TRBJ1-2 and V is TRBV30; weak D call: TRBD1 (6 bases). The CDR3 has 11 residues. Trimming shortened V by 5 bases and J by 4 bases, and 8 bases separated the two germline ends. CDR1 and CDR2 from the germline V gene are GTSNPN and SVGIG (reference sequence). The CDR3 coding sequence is TGTGCCTGGGGGGACACCTATGGCTACACCTTC. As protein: CAWGDTYGYTF.

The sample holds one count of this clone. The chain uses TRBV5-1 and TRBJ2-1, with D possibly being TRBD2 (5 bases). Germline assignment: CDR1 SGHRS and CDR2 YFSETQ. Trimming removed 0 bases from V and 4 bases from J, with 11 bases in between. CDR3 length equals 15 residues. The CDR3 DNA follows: TGCGCCAGCAGCTTGGAAGCGGTTGCTTACAATGAGCAGTTCTTC. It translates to CASSLEAVAYNEQFF. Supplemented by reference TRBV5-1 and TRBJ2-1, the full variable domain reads KAGVTQTPRYLIKTRGQQVTLSCSPISGHRSVSWYQQTPGQGLQFLFEYFSETQRNKGNFPGRFSGRQFSNSRSEMNVSTLELGDSALYLCASSLEAVAYNEQFFGPGTRLTVL.

CDR3 sequence: CASSLNAGSYNEQFF. CDR3 DNA: TGTGCCAGCAGCTTGAATGCGGGATCCTACAATGAGCAGTTCTTC. The V call is TRBV7-6, the J call TRBJ2-1, with D perhaps TRBD2 (6 bases). The CDR3 extends over 15 amino acids. The V end lost 3 bases, the J end lost 1 base, and 10 bases lay between the germline ends. Germline V gene data show CDR1 as SGHVS and CDR2 as FNYEAQ.

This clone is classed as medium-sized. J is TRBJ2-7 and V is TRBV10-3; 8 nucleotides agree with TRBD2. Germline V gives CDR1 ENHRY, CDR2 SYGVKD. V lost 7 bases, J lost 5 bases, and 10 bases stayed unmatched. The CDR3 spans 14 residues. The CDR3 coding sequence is TGTGCCATCAATCCGGGACTAGGTAGCGACGAGCAGTACTTC. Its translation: CAINPGLGSDEQYF.

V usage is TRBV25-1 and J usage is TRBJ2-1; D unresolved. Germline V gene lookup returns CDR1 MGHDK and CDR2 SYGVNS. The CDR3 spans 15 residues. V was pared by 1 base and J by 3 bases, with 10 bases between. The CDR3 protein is CASSESRRGYNEQFF. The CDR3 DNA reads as TGTGCCAGCAGTGAATCTAGACGAGGCTACAATGAGCAGTTCTTC.

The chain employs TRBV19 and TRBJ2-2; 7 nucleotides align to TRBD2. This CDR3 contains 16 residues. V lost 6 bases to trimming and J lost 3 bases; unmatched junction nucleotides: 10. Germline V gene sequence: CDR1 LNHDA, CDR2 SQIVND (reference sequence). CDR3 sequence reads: CASRRTSGKYTGELFF. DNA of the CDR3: TGTGCCAGTAGACGTACAAGCGGGAAGTACACCGGGGAGCTGTTTTTT.

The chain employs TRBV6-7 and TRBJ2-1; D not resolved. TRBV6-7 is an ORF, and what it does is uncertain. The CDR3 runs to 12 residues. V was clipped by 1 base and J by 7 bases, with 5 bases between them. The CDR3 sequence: CASSYYGNEQFF. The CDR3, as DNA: TGTGCCAGCAGTTACTATGGGAATGAGCAGTTCTTC.

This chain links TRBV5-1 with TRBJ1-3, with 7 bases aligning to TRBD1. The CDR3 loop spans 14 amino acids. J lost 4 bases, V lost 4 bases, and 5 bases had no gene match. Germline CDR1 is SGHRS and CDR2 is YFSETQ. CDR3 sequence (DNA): TGCGCCAGCAGCCCCGGGACAGCAGGAAACACCATATATTTT. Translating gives CASSPGTAGNTIYF.

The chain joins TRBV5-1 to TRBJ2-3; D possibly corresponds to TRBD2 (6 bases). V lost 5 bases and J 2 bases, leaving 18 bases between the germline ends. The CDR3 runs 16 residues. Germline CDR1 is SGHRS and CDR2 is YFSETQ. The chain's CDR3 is CASSRGTPAATDTQYF. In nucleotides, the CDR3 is TGCGCCAGCAGTCGAGGGACTCCAGCGGCCACAGATACGCAGTATTTT.

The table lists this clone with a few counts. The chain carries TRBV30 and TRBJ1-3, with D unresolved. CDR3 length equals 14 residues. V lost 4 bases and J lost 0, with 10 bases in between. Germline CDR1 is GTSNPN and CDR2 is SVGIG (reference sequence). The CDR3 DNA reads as TGTGCCTGGACTCTCCGGGCCTCTGGAAACACCATATATTTT. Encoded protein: CAWTLRASGNTIYF.

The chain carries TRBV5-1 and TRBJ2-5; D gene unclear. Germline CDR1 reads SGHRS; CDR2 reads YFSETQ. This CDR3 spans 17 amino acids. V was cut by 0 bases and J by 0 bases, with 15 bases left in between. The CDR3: CASSLGNSRWYQETQYF. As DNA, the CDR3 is TGCGCCAGCAGCTTGGGAAACTCACGTTGGTACCAAGAGACCCAGTACTTC.

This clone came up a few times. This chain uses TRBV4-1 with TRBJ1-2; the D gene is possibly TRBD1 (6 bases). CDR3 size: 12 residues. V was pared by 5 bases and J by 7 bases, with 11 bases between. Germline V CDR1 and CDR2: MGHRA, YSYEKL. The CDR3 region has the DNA TGCGCCAGCAGCTTGGACAGCCGTGGCTACACCTTC. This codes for CASSLDSRGYTF.

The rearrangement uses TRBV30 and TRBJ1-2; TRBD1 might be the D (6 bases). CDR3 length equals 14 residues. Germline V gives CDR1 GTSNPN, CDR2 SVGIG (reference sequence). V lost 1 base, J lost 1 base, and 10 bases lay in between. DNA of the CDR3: TGTGCCTGGAGTGGGACAGTGGATAACTATGGCTACACCTTC. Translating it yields CAWSGTVDNYGYTF.

The CDR3 reads CSVERRPKDKNTEAFF. CDR3 in DNA: TGCAGCGTTGAGCGTCGCCCTAAGGACAAGAACACTGAAGCTTTCTTT. The chain links TRBV29-1 to TRBJ1-1, with a weak D call TRBD1 (5 bases). CDR3 length: 16 amino acids. The ends were cut back, 3 bases at V and 1 base at J, with 18 bases in the middle. From germline, CDR1 is SQVTM and CDR2 ANQGSEA.

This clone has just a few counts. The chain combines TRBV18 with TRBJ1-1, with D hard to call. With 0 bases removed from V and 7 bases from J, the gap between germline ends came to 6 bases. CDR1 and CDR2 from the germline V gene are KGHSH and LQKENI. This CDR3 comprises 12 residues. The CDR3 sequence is CASSPPQREAFF. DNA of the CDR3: TGTGCCAGCTCACCACCTCAGCGTGAAGCTTTCTTT.

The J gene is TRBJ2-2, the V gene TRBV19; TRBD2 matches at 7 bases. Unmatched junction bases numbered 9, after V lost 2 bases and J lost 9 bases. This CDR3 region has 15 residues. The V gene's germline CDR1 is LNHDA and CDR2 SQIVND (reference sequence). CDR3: CASSISRLAHRELFF. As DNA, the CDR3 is TGTGCCAGTAGTATATCCCGACTAGCCCACCGGGAGCTGTTTTTT.

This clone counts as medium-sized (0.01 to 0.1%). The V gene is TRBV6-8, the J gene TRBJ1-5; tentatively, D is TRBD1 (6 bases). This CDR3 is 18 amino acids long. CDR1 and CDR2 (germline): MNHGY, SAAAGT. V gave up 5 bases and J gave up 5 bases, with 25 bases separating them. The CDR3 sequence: CASSDFLKARGPHQPQHF. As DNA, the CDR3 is TGTGCCAGCAGTGACTTCTTGAAAGCCAGGGGCCCCCATCAGCCCCAGCATTTT.